The 5 T cell receptor beta chains below all came from one sample that was sequenced in a study of CD8+CD57+ T cells in acquired aplastic anemia. Genomic DNA, the template, was used for profiling of the TCR beta VDJ and CDR3. TCRdb analysed the reads with MiXCR anew, one entry per CDR3 protein. The table has about 160,000 distinct CDR3 sequences, around half seen once. The sequenced patients had an expansion of CD8+CD57+ cells seen by flow cytometry. Sequencing was carried out using sorted CD4+, CD8+, or CD8+CD57+ T cells (not recorded which) from PBMCs. These receptors all come from a human donor with aplastic anemia.

This clonotype was counted many times. The genes are TRBV4-2 and TRBJ2-7, with TRBD1 matching over 7 bases. This CDR3 spans 15 amino acids. The junction had 11 bases not matched to a gene; V was cut back by 4 bases and J by 5 bases. Germline CDR1 and CDR2: LGHNA and YNFKEQ. The CDR3 is CASSREGTDEDEQYF. CDR3 nucleotide sequence: TGTGCCAGCAGCCGAGAAGGGACAGACGAGGACGAGCAGTACTTC.

This clonotype has a count of ten or more. The V call is TRBV5-6, the J call TRBJ2-5, with 7 bases identical to TRBD2. The CDR3 sequence is 15 residues long. With 1 base clipped from V and 1 base from J, the junction kept 4 bases outside the gene matches. CDR1 SGHDT and CDR2 YYEEEE come from the germline V gene. In DNA, the CDR3 is TGTGCCAGCAGCTTGACTAGCGAGGGCCAAGAGACCCAGTACTTC. It yields the protein CASSLTSEGQETQYF.

The count of this clonotype is one. This chain connects TRBV6-5 to TRBJ1-2; 7 bases fit TRBD1. Germline CDR1 and CDR2: MNHEY and SVGAGI. The CDR3 covers 14 residues. The junction had 3 bases not matched to a gene; V was cut back by 2 bases and J by 3 bases. CDR3 nucleotide sequence: TGTGCCAGCAGTTACGACAGGGCCTACTATGGCTACACCTTC. It yields the protein CASSYDRAYYGYTF.

Many counts were recorded for this clonotype. The rearrangement links TRBV7-2 to TRBJ1-1; D gene uncertain. The CDR3 consists of 15 residues. Germline V gene lookup returns CDR1 SGHTA and CDR2 FQGNSA. V was clipped by 5 bases and J by 1 base, with 14 bases between them. This chain's CDR3 is CASSISGPENTEAFF. The CDR3 bases are TGTGCCAGCAGCATTTCGGGTCCTGAGAACACTGAAGCTTTCTTT.

The rearrangement joins TRBV13 to TRBJ2-7; the D gene could be TRBD1 or TRBD2 (5 bases each). CDR1 is PRHDT and CDR2 is FYEKMQ in the germline V gene (reference sequence). V was trimmed by 5 bases and J by 5 bases, leaving 16 bases between them. CDR3 length: 14 amino acids. CDR3 sequence reads: CASSPGQGPHEQYF. The CDR3 DNA reads as TGTGCCAGCAGCCCGGGGCAGGGACCCCACGAGCAGTACTTC. The variable domain in full, with the rest retrieved from reference TRBV13 and TRBJ2-7, is AAGVIQSPRHLIKEKRETATLKCYPIPRHDTVYWYQQGPGQDPQFLISFYEKMQSDKGSIPDRFSAQQFSDYHSELNMSSLELGDSALYFCASSPGQGPHEQYFGPGTRLTVT.